This T cell receptor (beta chain) was found in a study of cytomegalovirus exposure and HLA in healthy donors. Amplification used 60 Vbeta primers and 13 Jbeta primers. Assay: immunoSEQ multiplex PCR; the TCRdb copy retains only in-frame clones and omits some. The table shows about 100,000 clones, with 60% to 85% occurring only once. The sample consisted of PBMCs. This clonotype originated in a woman under 30 in good health and CMV-seropositive.

The CDR3 nucleotides are TGTGCCAGCAGAAAGGAGCTAGCGGCCACAGATACGCAGTATTTT. This codes for CASRKELAATDTQYF. J is TRBJ2-3 and V is TRBV6-1, with TRBD2 matching over 7 bases. The CDR3 contains 15 residues. Germline CDR1 and CDR2: MNHNS and SASEGT. Trimming removed 6 bases from V and 2 bases from J; junction bases left unmatched: 8.